This is a list of T cell receptor beta chains from one sample in a study of CD8+ T cells in alopecia areata. Libraries were prepared by immunoSEQ multiplex PCR; TCRdb keeps only in-frame clonotypes and omits some of them. Of around 100,000 clones in the sample, about 44% were seen once. This material consisted of CD8+ T cells sorted from blood, taken at week 24, from a patient treated with tofacitinib. The receptor source for this set is a human donor with alopecia areata. CDR3s include the opening cysteine and the closing phenylalanine or tryptophan. Fields, in order: V gene, clone size, D gene, J gene, CDR3 DNA, CDR3 protein. A D gene is named only where the DNA matches it firmly. Size tells how often a clone was seen (once, few, many) or the class of an expanded clone, and some rows leave it out.

TRBV30,-,-,TRBJ2-3,TGTGCCTGGAGCGCTCTAGGAGGAGATACGCAGTATTTT,CAWSALGGDTQYF
TRBV9,-,-,TRBJ2-7,TGTGCCAGCAGCGTAGGCACGTCCTACGAGCAGTACTTC,CASSVGTSYEQYF
TRBV27,once,TRBD1,TRBJ1-4,TGTGCCAGCAGTTTCGGACAGGGGGCCAAACTGTTTTTT,CASSFGQGAKLFF
TRBV9,-,TRBD2,TRBJ2-2,TGTGCCAGCAGCGCTCCGACTAGCGGGAGGCCCTCCGGGGAGCTGTTTTTT,CASSAPTSGRPSGELFF
TRBV2,-,-,TRBJ1-2,TGTGCCAGCAGTGAGGGTCGGACGATTAACTATGGCTACACCTTC,CASSEGRTINYGYTF
TRBV13,few,-,TRBJ2-1,TGTGCCAGCAGCTTAGAGGCTTCTATTAGTGAGCAGTTCTTC,CASSLEASISEQFF
TRBV19,-,-,TRBJ1-1,TGTGCCAGTACGGATGGGCCCACTGAAGCTTTCTTT,CASTDGPTEAFF
TRBV29-1,-,TRBD2,TRBJ2-5,TGCAGGGCCGGCGGGGGGCGGGTGGAGACCCAGTACTTC,CRAGGGRVETQYF
TRBV29-1,-,-,TRBJ1-4,TGCAGCGTTGTCATGGGAACAGGAGTGTTTTTT,CSVVMGTGVFF
TRBV19,-,TRBD1,TRBJ2-1,TGTGCCAGTGGAAAACCGGGACAGGGTTACAATGAGCAGTTCTTC,CASGKPGQGYNEQFF